Listed here are 13 T cell receptor beta chains from one sample, sequenced in a study of T cells after yellow fever vaccination. One entry per CDR3 protein, called by TCRdb with MiXCR from the 5' RACE reads. The top ten hold 15% to 20% of the sample, which has a few hundred thousand distinct CDR3 sequences, approximately 8% seen once. Material: PBMCs, obtained around 45 days after the first yellow fever vaccination. Source of these receptors: a man aged 18 to 35 who received the YFV17D yellow fever vaccine.

The chain carries TRBV20-1 and TRBJ1-5, with a weak D call TRBD1 (5 bases). CDR3 size: 13 residues. V shed 6 bases and J shed 2 bases, with 11 bases lying between them. Germline lookup yields CDR1 DFQATT and CDR2 SNEGSKA (reference sequence). CDR3 protein: CSANGAGNQPQHF. In nucleotides, the CDR3 is TGCAGTGCCAACGGGGCAGGCAATCAGCCCCAGCATTTT.

The chain couples TRBV5-1 to TRBJ2-7; TRBD2 aligns across 13 bases. The CDR3 is 14 amino acids. Germline V gives CDR1 SGHRS, CDR2 YFSETQ. The J segment lost 2 bases and the V segment lost 8 bases, leaving 4 bases of the junction unmatched. In nucleotides, the CDR3 is TGCGCCAGGCAGACTAGCGGGGGGACCTACGAGCAGTACGTC. Its protein is CARQTSGGTYEQYV.

This clonotype showed up just a few times. The chain links TRBV4-3 to TRBJ2-5; D not certain. The CDR3 extends over 13 amino acids. Germline V gene lookup returns CDR1 LGHNA and CDR2 YSLEER. V was pared by 1 base and J by 4 bases, with 7 bases between. CDR3 sequence reads: CASSQGLVETQYF. CDR3 coding DNA: TGCGCCAGCAGCCAAGGCCTAGTAGAGACCCAGTACTTC.

The table lists this clonotype with a few counts. The genes are TRBV28 and TRBJ2-4; D is undetermined. Per germline, CDR1 MDHEN and CDR2 SYDVKM. The CDR3 is made up of 11 amino acids. Trimming removed 1 base from V and 7 bases from J, with 2 bases in between. The chain's CDR3 is CASSLLNIQYF. The DNA of the CDR3 is TGTGCCAGCAGTTTATTGAACATTCAGTACTTC.

This clonotype was seen more than once but under ten times. V and J are TRBV18 and TRBJ2-5, with TRBD2 matching 11 bases. V was clipped by 6 bases and J by 13 bases; unmatched bases: 13. This CDR3 has 14 amino acids. The V gene's germline CDR1 is KGHSH and CDR2 LQKENI. CDR3 coding DNA: TGTGCCAGCTCGTCGACTAGCGGGGCCCCGGTCCTGTACTTC. It codes for CASSSTSGAPVLYF.

The chain recombines TRBV20-1 with TRBJ1-6; 7 nucleotides match TRBD1. There are 15 residues in the CDR3. Unmatched junction bases numbered 11, after V lost 3 bases and J lost 9 bases. CDR1 is DFQATT and CDR2 is SNEGSKA in the germline V gene (reference sequence). The CDR3, as DNA: TGCAGTGCTAGGACAGGGCCTCCGGGGGTTTCACCCCTCCACTTT. Residues: CSARTGPPGVSPLHF.

The chain uses TRBV7-3 and TRBJ2-6; 10 bases line up with TRBD1. V trimming: 10 bases; J trimming: 4 bases; junction bases outside the gene matches: 22. The germline gives CDR1 SGHTA, CDR2 FQGTGA. The CDR3 contains 20 residues. CDR3 loop: CATPYSRDRGPTAGANVLTF. The CDR3 DNA reads TGTGCCACCCCATATTCCCGAGACAGGGGGCCTACAGCGGGGGCCAACGTCCTGACTTTC.

This clonotype occurred a few times. The V and J genes are TRBV12-3 or TRBV12-4 and TRBJ1-2, with a tentative D call TRBD1 (5 bases). The CDR3 sequence is 16 residues long. Trimming shortened V by 5 bases and J by 2 bases, and 18 bases separated the two germline ends. CDR3 bases: TGTGCCAGCAGTAACGGCGGGGGAACCTCCAACTATGGCTACACCTTC. Encoded protein: CASSNGGGTSNYGYTF.

The sample holds a few counts of this clonotype. The chain combines TRBV27 with TRBJ1-2, with 7 nucleotides matching TRBD1. The CDR3 is made up of 15 amino acids. From germline, CDR1 is MNHEY and CDR2 SMNVEV (reference sequence). J was trimmed by 2 bases and V by 4 bases; bases with no gene match: 7. The CDR3 region has the DNA TGTGCCAGCAGTTCCTCTCACAGGGGAAACTATGGCTACACCTTC. It is translated as CASSSSHRGNYGYTF.

This chain uses TRBV20-1 with TRBJ2-1, with 9 bases aligning to TRBD2. CDR1 is DFQATT, CDR2 SNEGSKA, per germline (reference sequence). The CDR3 totals 15 residues. V lost 0 bases and J lost 6; bases outside the gene matches: 6. The CDR3 protein is CSARDLRGGANEQFF. CDR3 nucleotides: TGCAGTGCTAGAGATCTGCGCGGGGGGGCCAATGAGCAGTTCTTC.

The chain is built from TRBV11-3 and TRBJ2-1; TRBD2 aligns across 8 bases. Trimming took 2 bases from V and 5 from J; bases not matched to a gene: 2. The CDR3 has 14 residues. Per the germline V gene, CDR1 is SGHNT and CDR2 is YENEEA. CDR3 sequence reads: CASSLFSGDNEQFF. The CDR3 coding sequence is TGTGCCAGCAGCTTATTTAGCGGGGACAATGAGCAGTTCTTC.

The chain couples TRBV5-1 to TRBJ2-2, with TRBD2 matching over 11 bases. V shed 6 bases, J shed 4 bases, and the junction held 5 bases outside the gene matches. This CDR3 has 15 residues. Germline V gives CDR1 SGHRS, CDR2 YFSETQ. The CDR3 coding sequence is TGCGCCAGCACAACGGGACTAGCGGTCACCGGGGAGCTGTTTTTT. It yields the protein CASTTGLAVTGELFF.

Ten or more counts support this clonotype. V gene TRBV5-1 combines with J gene TRBJ2-5; 8 nucleotides match TRBD2. CDR3 length equals 12 residues. Germline V gene lookup returns CDR1 SGHRS and CDR2 YFSETQ. V was clipped by 6 bases and J by 5 bases; unmatched bases: 3. The CDR3 protein is CASKEREETQYF. As DNA, the CDR3 is TGCGCCAGCAAGGAGCGGGAGGAGACCCAGTACTTC.